The TCR beta chain described here comes from a study of blood T cell repertoires in COVID-19 (dated by TCRdb to between 2020 and 2021). Background on the whole study: Samples covering the acute and convalescent phases of COVID-19 were provided by collaborators in the United States, Italy and Spain. The dataset comprised deeply sampled blood TCRbeta repertoires from subjects exposed to, actively infected with, or recovered from COVID-19. HLA class I and class II types, where available, came from metadata supplied by the sample provider rather than from assay-based typing. A freely available public database, intended as a resource for researchers studying the immune response to SARS-CoV-2, is where the repertoires were released. Sample metadata almost always included a de-identified subject ID, COVID-19 status, age in years and sex. The material from the prospective study consisted of cDNA or gDNA derived from T cells, B-cell-depleted T cells, or PBMCs. Samples were obtained from the ongoing ImmuneRACE study (first 160 participants) and from 1,254 subjects provided by 6 global collaborators. Results the study describes overall, beyond this receptor: Clinical and demographic metadata were provided uncurated, with the amount varying by source and participant.

Collaborating institutions collected whole blood in K2EDTA tubes following their own protocols. For TCRbeta analysis, collaborator samples were shipped as frozen whole blood, as isolated PBMCs, or as DNA extracted from either sample type. Clipping removes 4 bases from V and 5 bases from J, with 14 as the unmatched junction base count. Taken from the germline V gene, the CDR1 and CDR2 loops are SGHRS and YFSETQ. The CDR3 sequence holds 17 residues, the cysteine and phenylalanine included. This entry keeps only the CDR3 DNA: 51 bases, framed from base 1. TCRbeta CDR3 regions were amplified from genomic DNA by means of the immunoSEQ Assay, a bias-controlled multiplex PCR. Processing in the source paper ran as follows. The number of nucleated cells in each sample was estimated from the amplification of reference gene primers within the assay. To quantify the absolute abundance of each unique TCRbeta CDR3 rearrangement, sequence reads were collapsed and filtered. Productive Simpson clonality was computed per sample as the square root of Simpson's diversity index over productive rearrangements. The table was pulled from immuneACCESS by TCRdb, which kept in-frame rearrangements only. Such tables lose some clones; where checked, under half of the loss comes from unresolved V genes, and the rest has no known cause. From that table come the V and J calls and clone size; the DNA was used to work out D and trimming. In all, the sample holds 250,000 to 350,000 clones, and around 89% of those were seen once. The ten largest clones add up to approximately 0.84% of the sample.

In regard to this clone: The clone's antigen remains unknown. Within one base of it there is no much larger clone, and no base qualities were kept.

Recombination linked TRBV5-1 to TRBJ2-5, and 10 junction bases match TRBD2. The source of this sequence is a young man with acute or convalescent COVID-19. The sequenced sample consisted of peripheral blood. This receptor has the CDR3 CASSRQTSSGSHETQYF. The DNA is TGCGCCAGCAGCCGACAAACTTCTAGCGGGAGTCACGAGACCCAGTACTTC.